The clone carrying this T cell receptor beta chain was counted many times. The antigen remains undetermined. This record belongs to a study of T cells after yellow fever vaccination. General study results and limits: Most clones from primary vaccination resurfaced after the booster (around 97% CD4, around 90% CD8).

TCRdb reprocessed the 5' RACE reads via MiXCR and lists one record per CDR3 protein. The sample lists about 68,000 distinct CDR3 sequences; over 6% were seen once. From germline, CDR1 is SGHRS and CDR2 YFSETQ. The CDR3 totals 13 residues. V shed 5 bases and J shed 2 bases, with 7 bases lying between them. The chain couples TRBV5-1 to TRBJ2-2; maybe TRBD2 (6 bases). The material sequenced was CD8+ T cells sorted from PBMCs, taken 35 to 50 days after the first yellow fever vaccination. The TCR comes from a man younger than 35 who received the YFV17D yellow fever vaccine. CDR3 loop: CASRLANTGELFF. CDR3 in DNA: TGCGCCAGCAGACTAGCCAACACCGGGGAGCTGTTTTTT.